A single T cell receptor (beta chain) is shown here with its context. Its antigen is not known. Sequencing used immunoSEQ multiplex PCR; TCRdb keeps in-frame clones, though not all of them. This sample has tens of thousands of clones; approximately 90% occur once, and the top ten carry around 13%. This record comes from a study of OX40 agonist ivuxolimab in advanced cancers. Whole-study context: Ivuxolimab, which is an agonistic anti-OX40 (CD134) antibody, was administered to the patients.

The V gene lost 8 bases and the J gene lost 4 bases, with 8 bases spanning the gap. CDR1 is SGHRS, CDR2 YFSETQ, per germline. This CDR3 contains 11 residues. Whole-study results and caveats: Both CD4+ and CD8+ T cell populations in blood had undergone clonal expansion by week 6 at 0.1 to 3.0 mg/kg. Clonal expansion in partial responders at 0.1-3.0 mg/kg ranked among the lowest.

The rearrangement uses TRBV5-1 and TRBJ2-3; D uncertain. This specimen consisted of CD4+ or CD8+ T cells sorted from blood, obtained in a trial of the OX40 agonist ivuxolimab. The sequence was collected from an adult with an advanced solid tumor such as melanoma, head and neck, liver or kidney cancer. The CDR3 protein is CASNGPDTQYF. For the CDR3, the DNA is TGCGCCAGTAATGGCCCAGATACGCAGTATTTT. The whole variable domain, filled in from reference TRBV5-1 and TRBJ2-3, reads KAGVTQTPRYLIKTRGQQVTLSCSPISGHRSVSWYQQTPGQGLQFLFEYFSETQRNKGNFPGRFSGRQFSNSRSEMNVSTLELGDSALYLCASNGPDTQYFGPGTRLTVL.